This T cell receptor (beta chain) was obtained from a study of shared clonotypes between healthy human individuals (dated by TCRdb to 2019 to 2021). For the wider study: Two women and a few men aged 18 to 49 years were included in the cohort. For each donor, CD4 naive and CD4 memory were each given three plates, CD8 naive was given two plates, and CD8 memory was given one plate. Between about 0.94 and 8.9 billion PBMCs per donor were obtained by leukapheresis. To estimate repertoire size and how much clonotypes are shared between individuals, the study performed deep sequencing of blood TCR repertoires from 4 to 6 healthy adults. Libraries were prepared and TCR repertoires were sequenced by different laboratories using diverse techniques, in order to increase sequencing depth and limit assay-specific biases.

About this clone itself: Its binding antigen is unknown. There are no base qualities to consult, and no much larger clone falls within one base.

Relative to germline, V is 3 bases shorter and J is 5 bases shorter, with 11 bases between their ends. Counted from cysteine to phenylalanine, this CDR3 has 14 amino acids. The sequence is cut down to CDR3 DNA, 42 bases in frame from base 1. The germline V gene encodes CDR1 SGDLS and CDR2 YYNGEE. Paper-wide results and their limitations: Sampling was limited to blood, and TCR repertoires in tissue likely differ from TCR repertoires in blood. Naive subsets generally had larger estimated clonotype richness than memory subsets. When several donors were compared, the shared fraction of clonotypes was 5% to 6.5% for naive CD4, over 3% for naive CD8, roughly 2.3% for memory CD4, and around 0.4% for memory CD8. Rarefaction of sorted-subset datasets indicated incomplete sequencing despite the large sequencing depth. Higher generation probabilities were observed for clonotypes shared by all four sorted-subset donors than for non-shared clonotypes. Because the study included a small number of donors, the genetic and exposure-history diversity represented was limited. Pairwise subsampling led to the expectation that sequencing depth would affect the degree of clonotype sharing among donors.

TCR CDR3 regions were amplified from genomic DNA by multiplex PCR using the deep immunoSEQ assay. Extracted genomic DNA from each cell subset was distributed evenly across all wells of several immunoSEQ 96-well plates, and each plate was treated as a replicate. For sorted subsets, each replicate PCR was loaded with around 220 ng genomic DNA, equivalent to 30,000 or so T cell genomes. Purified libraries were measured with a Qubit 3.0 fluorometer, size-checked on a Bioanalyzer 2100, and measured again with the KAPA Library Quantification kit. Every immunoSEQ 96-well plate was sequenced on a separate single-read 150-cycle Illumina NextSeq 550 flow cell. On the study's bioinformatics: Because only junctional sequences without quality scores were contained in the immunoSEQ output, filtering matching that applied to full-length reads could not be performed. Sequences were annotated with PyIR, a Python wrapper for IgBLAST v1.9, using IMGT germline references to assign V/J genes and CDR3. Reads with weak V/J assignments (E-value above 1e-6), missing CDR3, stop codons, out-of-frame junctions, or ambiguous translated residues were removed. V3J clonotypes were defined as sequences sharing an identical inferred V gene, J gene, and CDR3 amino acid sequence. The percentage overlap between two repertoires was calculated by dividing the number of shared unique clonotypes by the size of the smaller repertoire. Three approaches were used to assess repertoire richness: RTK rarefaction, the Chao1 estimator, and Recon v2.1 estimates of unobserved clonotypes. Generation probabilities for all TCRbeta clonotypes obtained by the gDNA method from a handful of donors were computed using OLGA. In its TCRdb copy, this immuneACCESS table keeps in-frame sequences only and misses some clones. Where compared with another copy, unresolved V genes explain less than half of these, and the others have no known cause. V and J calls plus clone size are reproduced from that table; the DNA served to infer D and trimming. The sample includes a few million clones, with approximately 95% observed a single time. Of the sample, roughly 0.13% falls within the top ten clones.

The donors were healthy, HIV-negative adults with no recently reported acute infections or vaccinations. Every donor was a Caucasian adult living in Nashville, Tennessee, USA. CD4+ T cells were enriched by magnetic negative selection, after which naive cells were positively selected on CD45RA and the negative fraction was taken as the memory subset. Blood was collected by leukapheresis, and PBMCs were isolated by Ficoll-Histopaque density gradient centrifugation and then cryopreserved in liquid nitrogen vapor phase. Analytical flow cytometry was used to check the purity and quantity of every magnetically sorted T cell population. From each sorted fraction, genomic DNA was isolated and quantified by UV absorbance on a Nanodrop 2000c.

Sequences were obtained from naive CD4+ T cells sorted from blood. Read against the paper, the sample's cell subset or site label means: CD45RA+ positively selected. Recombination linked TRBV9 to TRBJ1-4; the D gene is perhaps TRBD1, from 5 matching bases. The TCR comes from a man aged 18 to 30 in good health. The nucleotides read TGTGCCAGCAGCGCACGGGGCCAAAATGAAAAACTGTTTTTT. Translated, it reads CASSARGQNEKLFF.